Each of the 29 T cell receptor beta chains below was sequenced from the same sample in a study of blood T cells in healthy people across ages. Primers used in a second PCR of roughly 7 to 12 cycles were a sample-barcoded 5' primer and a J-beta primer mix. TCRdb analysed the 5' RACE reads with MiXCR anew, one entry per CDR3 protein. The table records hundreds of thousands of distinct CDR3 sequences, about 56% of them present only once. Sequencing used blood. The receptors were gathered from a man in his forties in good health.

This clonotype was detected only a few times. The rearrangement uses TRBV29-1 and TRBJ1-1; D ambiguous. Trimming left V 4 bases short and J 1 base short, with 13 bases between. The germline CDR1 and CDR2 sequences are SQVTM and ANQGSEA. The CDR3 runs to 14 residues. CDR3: CSVVTSPANTEAFF. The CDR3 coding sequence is TGCAGCGTTGTTACCTCTCCGGCGAACACTGAAGCTTTCTTT.

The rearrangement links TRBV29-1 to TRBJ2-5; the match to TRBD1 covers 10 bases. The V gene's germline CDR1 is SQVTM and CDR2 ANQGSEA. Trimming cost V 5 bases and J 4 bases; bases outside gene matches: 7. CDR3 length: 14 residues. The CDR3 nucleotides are TGCAGCGTTTCCAAGACAGGGGGCAGAGAGACCCAGTACTTC. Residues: CSVSKTGGRETQYF.

The CDR3 here is CASSLAAATDTQFF. The CDR3 DNA sequence: TGTGCCAGCAGCTTAGCAGCTGCTACAGATACGCAGTTCTTC. J is TRBJ2-1 and V is TRBV7-9; D not resolved. The CDR3 is 14 residues long. The germline V and J ends were trimmed by 0 bases and 12 bases, with 15 bases remaining between them. Germline CDR1 SEHNR, CDR2 FQNEAQ (reference sequence).

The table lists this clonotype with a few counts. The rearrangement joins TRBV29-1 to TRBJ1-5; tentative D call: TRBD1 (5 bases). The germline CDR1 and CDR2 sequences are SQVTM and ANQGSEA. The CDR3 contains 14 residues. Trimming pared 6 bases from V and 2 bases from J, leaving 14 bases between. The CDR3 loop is CSVGQGAGNQPQHF. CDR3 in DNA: TGCAGCGTAGGGCAAGGGGCGGGCAATCAGCCCCAGCATTTT.

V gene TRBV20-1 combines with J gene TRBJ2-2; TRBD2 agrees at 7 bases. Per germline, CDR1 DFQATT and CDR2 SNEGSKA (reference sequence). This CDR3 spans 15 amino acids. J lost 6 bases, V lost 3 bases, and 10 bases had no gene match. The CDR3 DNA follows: TGCAGTGCTAGTAATCTAGCGGTGGGGTCCGGGGAGCTGTTTTTT. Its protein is CSASNLAVGSGELFF.

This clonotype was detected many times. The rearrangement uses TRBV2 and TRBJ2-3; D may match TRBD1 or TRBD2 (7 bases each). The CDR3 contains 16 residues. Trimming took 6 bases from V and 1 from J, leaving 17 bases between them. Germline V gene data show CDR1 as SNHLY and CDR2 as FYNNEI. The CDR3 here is CASRVDREGGTDTQYF. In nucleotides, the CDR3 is TGTGCCAGCAGAGTCGACAGGGAGGGTGGCACAGATACGCAGTATTTT.

DNA for the CDR3: TGTGCCAGCAGTTACTCGATGGGACAAGGACTAGCGGGGAACCAATACTACGAGCAGTACTTC. This gives the protein CASSYSMGQGLAGNQYYEQYF. This sequence joins TRBV6-2 or TRBV6-3 and TRBJ2-7, with 12 bases aligning to TRBD2. Trimming at V came to 0 bases and at J to 3 bases, leaving 18 bases not matched to a gene. From germline, CDR1 is MNHEY and CDR2 SVGEGT. The length of the CDR3 is 21 residues.

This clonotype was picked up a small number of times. For the CDR3, the DNA is TGTGCCAGCAGCGCCGCGGGACAGGACATTATGAACACTGAAGCTTTCTTT. Its translation: CASSAAGQDIMNTEAFF. The V and J genes are TRBV7-2 and TRBJ1-1, with 8 bases matching TRBD1. The CDR3 spans 17 residues. Germline CDR1 is SGHTA and CDR2 is FQGNSA. After removal of 5 bases from V and 0 bases from J, the junction contained 11 bases not matched to a gene. Variable domain in full (rest from reference TRBV7-2 and TRBJ1-1): GAGVSQSPSNKVTEKGKDVELRCDPISGHTALYWYRQSLGQGLEFLIYFQGNSAPDKSGLPSDRFSAERTGGSVSTLTIQRTQQEDSAVYLCASSAAGQDIMNTEAFFGQGTRLTVV.

CDR3 region: CASSLGGTDYEQYF. CDR3 bases: TGTGCCAGCAGCTTAGGAGGGACAGACTACGAGCAGTACTTC. The chain joins TRBV11-2 to TRBJ2-7, with 7 bases lining up with TRBD1. From germline, CDR1 is SGHAT and CDR2 FQNNGV. J gave up 3 bases and V 1 base, and 3 bases lay outside the gene matches. The CDR3 has 14 amino acids.

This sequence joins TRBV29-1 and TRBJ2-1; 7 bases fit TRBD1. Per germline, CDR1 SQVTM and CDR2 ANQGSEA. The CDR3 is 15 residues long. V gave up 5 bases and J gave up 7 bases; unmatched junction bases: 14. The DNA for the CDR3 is TGCAGCGTTCCAACCCGGGACAGAGCCCAAAATGAGCAGTTCTTC. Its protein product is CSVPTRDRAQNEQFF.

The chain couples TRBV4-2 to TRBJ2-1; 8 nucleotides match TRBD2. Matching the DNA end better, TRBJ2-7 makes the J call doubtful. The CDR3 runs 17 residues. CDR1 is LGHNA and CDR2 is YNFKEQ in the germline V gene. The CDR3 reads CASSQGLAGSSYNEQYF. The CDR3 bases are TGTGCCAGCAGCCAAGGGTTAGCGGGAAGCTCCTACAATGAGCAGTACTTC.

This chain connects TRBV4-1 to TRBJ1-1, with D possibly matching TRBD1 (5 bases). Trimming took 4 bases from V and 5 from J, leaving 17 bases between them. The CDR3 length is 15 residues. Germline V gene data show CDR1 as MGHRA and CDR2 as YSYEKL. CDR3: CASSPSPGALTEAFF. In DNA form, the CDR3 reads TGCGCCAGCAGCCCATCGCCCGGGGCCTTAACTGAAGCTTTCTTT.

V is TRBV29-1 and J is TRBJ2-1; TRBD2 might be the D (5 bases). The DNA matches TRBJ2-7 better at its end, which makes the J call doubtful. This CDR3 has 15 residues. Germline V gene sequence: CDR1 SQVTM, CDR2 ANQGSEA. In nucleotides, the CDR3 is TGCAGCGTTGTGTCCGACTATCCGATTTACAATGAGCAGTACTTC. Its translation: CSVVSDYPIYNEQYF.

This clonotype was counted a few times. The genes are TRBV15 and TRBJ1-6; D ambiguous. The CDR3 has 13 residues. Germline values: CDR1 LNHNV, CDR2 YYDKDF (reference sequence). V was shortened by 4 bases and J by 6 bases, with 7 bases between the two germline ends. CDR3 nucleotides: TGTGCCACCAGCAAAGGGATTAATTCACCCCTCCACTTT. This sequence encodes CATSKGINSPLHF. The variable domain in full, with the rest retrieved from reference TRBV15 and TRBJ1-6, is DAMVIQNPRYQVTQFGKPVTLSCSQTLNHNVMYWYQQKSSQAPKLLFHYYDKDFNNEADTPDNFQSRRPNTSFCFLDIRSPGLGDTAMYLCATSKGINSPLHFGNGTRLTVT.

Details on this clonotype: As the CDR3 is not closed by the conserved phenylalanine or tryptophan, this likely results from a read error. DNA of the CDR3: TGTGCCAGCAGCGATACTAGCGGGGGATACAATGAGCAGTTCTCC. This sequence encodes CASSDTSGGYNEQFS. The J gene is TRBJ2-1, the V gene TRBV4-2, with 11 bases matching TRBD2. J was trimmed by 4 bases and V by 5 bases; bases with no gene match: 4. Germline CDR1 is LGHNA and CDR2 is YNFKEQ. CDR3 length equals 15 residues.

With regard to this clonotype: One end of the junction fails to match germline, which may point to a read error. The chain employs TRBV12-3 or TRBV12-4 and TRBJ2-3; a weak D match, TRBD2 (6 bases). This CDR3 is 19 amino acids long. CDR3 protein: CASSPVYGWASVSTDTEYF. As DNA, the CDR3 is TGTGCCAGCAGCCCGGTCTACGGGTGGGCTAGCGTTAGCACAGATACGGAGTATTTT.

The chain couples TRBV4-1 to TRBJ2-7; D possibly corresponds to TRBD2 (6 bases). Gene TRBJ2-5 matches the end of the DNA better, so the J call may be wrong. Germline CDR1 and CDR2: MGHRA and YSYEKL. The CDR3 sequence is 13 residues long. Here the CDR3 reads CASSQAGDGTQYF. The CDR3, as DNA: TGCGCCAGCAGCCAAGCGGGAGATGGGACCCAGTACTTC.

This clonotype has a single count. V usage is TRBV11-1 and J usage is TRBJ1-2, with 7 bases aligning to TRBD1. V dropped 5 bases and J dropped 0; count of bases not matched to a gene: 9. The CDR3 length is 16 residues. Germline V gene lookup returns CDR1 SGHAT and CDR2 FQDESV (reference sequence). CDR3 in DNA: TGTGCCAGCAGCCGCCGACAGGGTTCTTCTAACTATGGCTACACCTTC. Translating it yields CASSRRQGSSNYGYTF.

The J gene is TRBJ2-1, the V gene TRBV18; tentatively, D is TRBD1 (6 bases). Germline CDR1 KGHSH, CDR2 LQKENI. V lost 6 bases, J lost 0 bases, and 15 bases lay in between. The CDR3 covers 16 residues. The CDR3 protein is CASSNARGSSYNEQFF. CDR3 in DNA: TGTGCCAGCTCCAACGCCAGGGGATCCTCCTACAATGAGCAGTTCTTC.

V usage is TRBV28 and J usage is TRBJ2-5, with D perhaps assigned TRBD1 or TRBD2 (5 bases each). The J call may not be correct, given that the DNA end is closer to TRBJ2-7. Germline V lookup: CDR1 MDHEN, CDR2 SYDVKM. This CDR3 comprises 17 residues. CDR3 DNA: TGTGCCAGCAGTATCAAGGGTCCCCGGGGAAGGGGCTACGAGCAGTACTTC. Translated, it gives CASSIKGPRGRGYEQYF.

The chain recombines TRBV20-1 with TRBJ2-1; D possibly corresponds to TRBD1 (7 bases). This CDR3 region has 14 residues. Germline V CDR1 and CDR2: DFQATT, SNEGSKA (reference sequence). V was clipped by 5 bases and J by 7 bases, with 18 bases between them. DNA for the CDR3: TGCAGTGCTTATACCGGGACAGCGGGTAATGAGCAGTTCTTC. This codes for CSAYTGTAGNEQFF.

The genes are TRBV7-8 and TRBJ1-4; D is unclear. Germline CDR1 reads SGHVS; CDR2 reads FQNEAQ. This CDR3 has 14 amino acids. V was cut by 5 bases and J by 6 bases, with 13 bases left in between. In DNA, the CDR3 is TGTGCCAGCAGCCTCCGGGAGACTCATGAAAAACTGTTTTTT. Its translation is CASSLRETHEKLFF. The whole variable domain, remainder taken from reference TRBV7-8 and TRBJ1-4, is GAGVSQSPRYKVAKRGQDVALRCDPISGHVSLFWYQQALGQGPEFLTYFQNEAQLDKSGLPSDRFFAERPEGSVSTLKIQRTQQEDSAVYLCASSLRETHEKLFFGSGTQLSVL.

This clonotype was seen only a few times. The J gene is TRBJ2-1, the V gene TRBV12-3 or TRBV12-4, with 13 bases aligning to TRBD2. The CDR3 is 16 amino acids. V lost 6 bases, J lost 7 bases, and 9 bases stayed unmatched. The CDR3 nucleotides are TGTGCCAGCAGGCCGCGACTAGCGGGAGGAACTAATGAGCAGTTCTTC. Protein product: CASRPRLAGGTNEQFF.

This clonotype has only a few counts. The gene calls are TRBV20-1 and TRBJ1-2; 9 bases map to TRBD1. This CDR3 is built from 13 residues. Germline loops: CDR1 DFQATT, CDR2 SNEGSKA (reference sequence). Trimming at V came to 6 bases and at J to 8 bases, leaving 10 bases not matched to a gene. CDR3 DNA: TGCAGTGCGCACTCTGGGACAGGGCAAGGCTACACCTTC. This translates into CSAHSGTGQGYTF.

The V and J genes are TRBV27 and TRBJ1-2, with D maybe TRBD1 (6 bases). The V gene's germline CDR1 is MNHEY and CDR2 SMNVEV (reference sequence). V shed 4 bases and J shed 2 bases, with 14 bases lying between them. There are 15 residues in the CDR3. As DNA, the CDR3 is TGTGCCAGCAGTTCTAGGACAGACACCAACTATGGCTACACCTTC. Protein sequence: CASSSRTDTNYGYTF.

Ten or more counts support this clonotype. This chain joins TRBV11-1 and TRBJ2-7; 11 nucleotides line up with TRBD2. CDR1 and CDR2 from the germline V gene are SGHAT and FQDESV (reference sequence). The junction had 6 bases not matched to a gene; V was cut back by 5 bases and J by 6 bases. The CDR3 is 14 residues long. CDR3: CASSHLAGGPEQYF. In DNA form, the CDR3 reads TGTGCCAGCAGCCACCTAGCGGGAGGACCCGAGCAGTACTTC.

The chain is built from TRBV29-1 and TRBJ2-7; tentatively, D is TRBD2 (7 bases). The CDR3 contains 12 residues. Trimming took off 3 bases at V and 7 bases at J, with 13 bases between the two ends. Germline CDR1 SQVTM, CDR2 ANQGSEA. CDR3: CSVEKGGPEQYF. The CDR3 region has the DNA TGCAGCGTTGAGAAGGGGGGGCCTGAGCAGTACTTC.

The CDR3 coding sequence is TGTGCCAGCAGTACGGGACAGGGGGCGCGTGGCTACACCTTC. It encodes CASSTGQGARGYTF. The chain has TRBV28 and TRBJ1-2, with 12 positions matching TRBD1. Looked up from germline, CDR1 is MDHEN and CDR2 is SYDVKM. V was clipped by 5 bases and J by 7 bases; unmatched bases: 5. The CDR3 is 14 amino acids.

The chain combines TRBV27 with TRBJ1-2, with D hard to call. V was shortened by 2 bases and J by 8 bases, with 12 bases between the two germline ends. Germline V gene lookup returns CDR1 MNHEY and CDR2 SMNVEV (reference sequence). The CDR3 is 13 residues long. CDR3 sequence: CASSLRGGRGYTF. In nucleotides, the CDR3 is TGTGCCAGCAGTTTACGAGGAGGTAGGGGCTACACCTTC.